The 7 T cell receptor beta chains below come from one sample, sequenced in a study of human T cells and chemical hapten exposure. This sample's time point: patch test 1, 2 weeks after DPC sensitization. Treatment defined: therapeutic diphenylcyclopropenone sensitization with weekly scalp DPC. TCRdb processed the RACE reads anew with MiXCR; each CDR3 protein has one entry. The profile shows nearly 350,000 distinct CDR3 sequences, around 7% of them singletons. Specimen: whole blood, collected in connection with sensitization to the hapten diphenylcyclopropenone (DPC). The receptor source for this set is a woman under 30 with alopecia areata. Some clones in this sample may be carry-over from other donors' samples.

This clonotype has at least ten counts. CDR3 residues: CAIRSGQGGYGYTF. The CDR3 DNA reads TGTGCCATCAGGAGCGGACAGGGCGGTTATGGCTACACCTTC. The rearrangement joins TRBV10-3 to TRBJ1-2; TRBD1 matches 8 bases. This CDR3 spans 14 amino acids. CDR1 is ENHRY and CDR2 is SYGVKD in the germline V gene. V was pared by 6 bases and J by 5 bases, with 8 bases of the junction left unmatched.

V usage is TRBV12-3 or TRBV12-4 and J usage is TRBJ1-2; D gene unclear. This CDR3 spans 11 amino acids. The V gene lost 6 bases and the J gene lost 7 bases, with 9 bases spanning the gap. The CDR3 loop reads CASRLRGGYTF. DNA for the CDR3: TGTGCCAGCAGACTCCGAGGTGGCTACACCTTC.

This chain links TRBV27 with TRBJ1-2; TRBD1 is a possible D gene (5 bases). Germline V gene sequence: CDR1 MNHEY, CDR2 SMNVEV (reference sequence). The CDR3 loop spans 15 amino acids. Trimming stripped 1 base from V and 0 bases from J, with 9 bases between. The CDR3: CASSLFGGANYGYTF. The CDR3 region has the DNA TGTGCCAGCAGTTTATTTGGGGGAGCTAACTATGGCTACACCTTC.

This clonotype has at least ten counts. The chain links TRBV29-1 to TRBJ2-7; 8 bases map to TRBD1. The germline V gene encodes CDR1 SQVTM and CDR2 ANQGSEA. The CDR3 length is 16 residues. Trimming at V came to 2 bases and at J to 3 bases, leaving 12 bases not matched to a gene. In DNA form, the CDR3 reads TGCAGCGTTGAAAGGGGCCAGACAGGGGAAAGCTACGAGCAGTACTTC. This encodes CSVERGQTGESYEQYF.

This clonotype appeared many times. The V and J genes are TRBV7-9 and TRBJ1-1, with D possibly matching TRBD1 (5 bases). Per germline, CDR1 SEHNR and CDR2 FQNEAQ (reference sequence). V lost 5 bases and J lost 4, with 17 bases in between. The CDR3 spans 15 residues. CDR3 amino acids: CASSPVAGGGTEAFF. The CDR3 DNA follows: TGTGCCAGCAGCCCCGTGGCGGGGGGAGGCACTGAAGCTTTCTTT.

This clonotype was seen only a few times. This chain joins TRBV29-1 and TRBJ1-2; D is ambiguous. This CDR3 contains 10 residues. Per germline, CDR1 SQVTM and CDR2 ANQGSEA. The ends were cut back, 6 bases at V and 2 bases at J, with 4 bases in the middle. The CDR3 DNA reads TGCAGCGTCGAGAACTATGGCTACACCTTC. It translates to CSVENYGYTF.

There are a few counts of this clonotype. J is TRBJ2-2 and V is TRBV6-2 or TRBV6-3; the D call may be TRBD1 or TRBD2 (5 bases each). The CDR3 contains 15 residues. V was clipped by 7 bases and J by 3 bases, with 15 bases between them. Germline lookup yields CDR1 MNHEY and CDR2 SVGEGT. The chain's CDR3 is CASKRGQGDTGELFF. For the CDR3, the DNA is TGTGCCAGCAAAAGAGGGCAGGGTGACACCGGGGAGCTGTTTTTT.